The 7 T cell receptor beta chains in this list originate from one sample, sequenced in a study of T cell repertoires in cytomegalovirus infection (dated by TCRdb to the late 2010s). Sequenced using an Illumina HiSeq 1500. TCRdb redid the processing of the public reads, applying fastp at Q25 and MiXCR, and retained in-frame beta chains. Every entry covers one CDR3 protein and lists the most common genes and DNA from its rows. The sample has roughly 240,000 distinct CDR3 sequences on record, about 7% of them singletons. Under 7.5% of the sample is held by the ten biggest clonotypes. The sequencing input was PBMCs. These receptors all stem from a human donor in good health (CMV status not recorded). Some clones in this sample may be carry-over from other donors' samples.

This clonotype was picked up many times. The chain employs TRBV7-8 and TRBJ2-1; perhaps TRBD1 as D (7 bases). Germline V gene data show CDR1 as SGHVS and CDR2 as FQNEAQ. The V end was cut by 3 bases, the J end by 0 bases, with 21 bases between. This CDR3 comprises 19 residues. The CDR3 region is CASSLRDSVLKGSYNEQFF. For the CDR3, the DNA is TGTGCCAGCAGCTTGCGGGACAGTGTATTAAAGGGCTCCTACAATGAGCAGTTCTTC.

This clonotype was counted at least ten times. The J gene is TRBJ2-3, the V gene TRBV13, with TRBD2 matching 15 bases. The ends lost 4 bases at V and 5 bases at J; junction bases unmatched: 7. The CDR3 length is 17 residues. Germline CDR1 PRHDT, CDR2 FYEKMQ (reference sequence). CDR3: CASSSPGLAGGIDTQYF. CDR3 nucleotides: TGTGCCAGCAGCTCACCGGGACTAGCGGGGGGCATAGATACGCAGTATTTT.

This clonotype was seen repeatedly, ten times or more. The gene calls are TRBV7-9 and TRBJ1-1; 8 bases match TRBD1. Trimming removed 1 base from V and 0 bases from J; junction bases left unmatched: 10. The length of the CDR3 is 18 residues. Per the germline V gene, CDR1 is SEHNR and CDR2 is FQNEAQ (reference sequence). The CDR3 DNA reads TGTGCCAGCAGCTTAGGCGGCAGGGGGCTCCTGATGAACACTGAAGCTTTCTTT. It is translated as CASSLGGRGLLMNTEAFF.

This clonotype was recorded many times. CDR3 bases: TGTGCCAGCAGTTACTCTTCAGGGGGGCATCAGCCCCAGCATTTT. Protein sequence: CASSYSSGGHQPQHF. The chain couples TRBV6-2 or TRBV6-3 to TRBJ1-5, with TRBD1 matching over 7 bases. With V trimmed by 0 bases and J by 5 bases, 4 bases remained unmatched. Germline assignment: CDR1 MNHEY and CDR2 SVGEGT. This CDR3 comprises 15 residues.

This clonotype was seen at least ten times. CDR3 bases: TGTGCCAGCAGCTTAGGGACAGGATCCTTGGAGACCCAGTACTTC. Amino acid sequence: CASSLGTGSLETQYF. The chain uses TRBV11-3 and TRBJ2-5, with TRBD1 matching over 7 bases. Trimming at V came to 1 base and at J to 5 bases, leaving 7 bases not matched to a gene. There are 15 residues in the CDR3. Germline V gene sequence: CDR1 SGHNT, CDR2 YENEEA. The whole variable domain, remainder taken from reference TRBV11-3 and TRBJ2-5, is EAGVVQSPRYKIIEKKQPVAFWCNPISGHNTLYWYLQNLGQGPELLIRYENEEAVDDSQLPKDRFSAERLKGVDSTLKIQPAELGDSAVYLCASSLGTGSLETQYFGPGTRLLVL.

This chain connects TRBV20-1 to TRBJ2-7, with D uncertain. With 5 bases removed from V and 5 bases from J, the gap between germline ends came to 16 bases. Germline CDR1 reads DFQATT; CDR2 reads SNEGSKA (reference sequence). The CDR3 is made up of 13 amino acids. The chain's CDR3 is CSAPNPLGNEQYF. The CDR3 DNA reads TGCAGTGCTCCAAATCCTCTGGGGAACGAGCAGTACTTC.

This clonotype was seen ten or more times. Sequence at one end of the junction differs from germline and may be a read error. The CDR3 DNA follows: TGTGCCAGCAGCTTCCCGGGTCAAAGAAACTGGCACTTC. It is translated as CASSFPGQRNWHF. The rearrangement uses TRBV7-6 and TRBJ2-7; no reliable D call. CDR3 length: 13 residues. CDR1 is SGHVS and CDR2 is FNYEAQ in the germline V gene.